The 22 T cell receptor beta chains below all came from one sample that was sequenced in a study of blood T cell repertoires in COVID-19. The data were produced by immunoSEQ multiplex PCR, yet TCRdb's version contains in-frame clones alone and is incomplete. In the table there are around 340,000 clones, roughly nine tenths of which are singletons. Sequencing used peripheral blood. The receptors stem from an older woman with COVID-19, enrolled during active disease.

The V gene is TRBV9, the J gene TRBJ2-3; TRBD2 might be the D (7 bases). V lost 5 bases, J lost 2 bases, and 15 bases lay in between. This CDR3 has 15 amino acids. Germline lookup yields CDR1 SGDLS and CDR2 YYNGEE. The DNA of the CDR3 is TGTGCCAGCAGGGCGGGGGCCCTCTCCACAGATACGCAGTATTTT. This encodes CASRAGALSTDTQYF.

This chain's CDR3 is CASSVTSTATEAFF. CDR3 DNA sequence: TGTGCCAGCAGCGTCACTTCTACAGCCACTGAAGCTTTCTTT. The J gene is TRBJ1-1, the V gene TRBV9; no clear D. Trimming cost V 2 bases and J 4 bases, with 12 bases left between them. The CDR3 consists of 14 residues. The germline CDR1 and CDR2 sequences are SGDLS and YYNGEE.

The chain uses TRBV14 and TRBJ1-2, with D possibly being TRBD1 (6 bases). Trimming removed 0 bases from V and 8 bases from J, with 19 bases in between. CDR1 is SGHDN, CDR2 FVKESK, per germline. The CDR3 loop spans 16 amino acids. DNA for the CDR3: TGTGCCAGCAGCCAAGATAATTGGGGGCCTGCAGAGGGCTACACCTTC. Translated, it gives CASSQDNWGPAEGYTF.

This clone was observed once. V is TRBV11-3 and J is TRBJ2-1, with 7 positions matching TRBD2. CDR1 is SGHNT, CDR2 YENEEA, per germline. The CDR3 length is 13 residues. Germline trimming cut 9 bases from V and 10 bases from J; bases unmatched to any gene: 12. CDR3: CASGNGGSREQFF. The CDR3 DNA sequence: TGTGCCAGTGGTAACGGGGGGTCAAGGGAGCAGTTCTTC.

This sequence joins TRBV19 and TRBJ1-2, with 7 bases lining up with TRBD1. V shed 7 bases, J shed 5 bases, and the junction held 7 bases outside the gene matches. This CDR3 comprises 13 residues. Per the germline V gene, CDR1 is LNHDA and CDR2 is SQIVND (reference sequence). The CDR3 is CASTRSGGYGYTF. The DNA of the CDR3 is TGTGCCAGTACTAGGTCAGGGGGTTATGGCTACACCTTC. Filled out from reference TRBV19 and TRBJ1-2, the complete variable domain reads DGGITQSPKYLFRKEGQNVTLSCEQNLNHDAMYWYRQDPGQGLRLIYYSQIVNDFQKGDIAEGYSVSREKKESFPLTVTSAQKNPTAFYLCASTRSGGYGYTFGSGTRLTVV.

This clone was found once. This chain uses TRBV7-9 with TRBJ1-5, with D tentatively TRBD1 (5 bases). V lost 5 bases and J 4 bases, leaving 15 bases between the germline ends. Germline CDR1 SEHNR, CDR2 FQNEAQ (reference sequence). This CDR3 spans 15 amino acids. The CDR3 here is CASSPLGGRNQPQHF. CDR3 sequence (DNA): TGTGCCAGCAGCCCCTTGGGGGGTCGGAATCAGCCCCAGCATTTT.

This CDR3 is CASSHFSGGAFETQYF. The CDR3 DNA reads as TGTGCCAGCAGCCACTTTAGCGGGGGGGCCTTTGAGACCCAGTACTTC. The V and J genes are TRBV3-1 (or the pseudogene TRBV3-2) and TRBJ2-5; 11 nucleotides align to TRBD2. The V segment lost 3 bases and the J segment 5 bases; nucleotides outside the gene matches: 8. The CDR3 extends over 16 amino acids. Germline assignment: CDR1 LGHDT and CDR2 YNNKEL (reference sequence).

The chain uses TRBV13 and TRBJ1-6, with TRBD1 as a possible D gene (6 bases). V was cut by 3 bases and J by 17 bases, with 17 bases left in between. Germline V lookup: CDR1 PRHDT, CDR2 FYEKMQ (reference sequence). This CDR3 has 13 residues. CDR3 region: CASSFETRGPIHF. The CDR3 nucleotides read TGTGCCAGCAGCTTTGAAACCAGGGGCCCCATCCACTTT.

This chain links TRBV6-5 with TRBJ2-3; D is undetermined. The CDR3 is made up of 13 amino acids. With 4 bases removed from V and 4 bases from J, the gap between germline ends came to 9 bases. Germline V lookup: CDR1 MNHEY, CDR2 SVGAGI. For the CDR3, the DNA is TGTGCCAGCAGTTTGTCTGCGGCAGATACGCAGTATTTT. Translation gives CASSLSAADTQYF.

The rearrangement links TRBV3-1 (or the pseudogene TRBV3-2) to TRBJ2-2; D remains unclear. V was trimmed by 1 base and J by 2 bases, leaving 2 bases between them. Per germline, CDR1 LGHDT and CDR2 YNNKEL (reference sequence). The CDR3 consists of 13 residues. The chain's CDR3 is CASSQVNTGELFF. CDR3 in DNA: TGTGCCAGCAGCCAAGTAAACACCGGGGAGCTGTTTTTT.

The chain combines TRBV19 with TRBJ1-1; 8 nucleotides match TRBD1. V lost 5 bases and J lost 8; bases outside the gene matches: 7. The CDR3 extends over 13 amino acids. Per germline, CDR1 LNHDA and CDR2 SQIVND (reference sequence). The CDR3 nucleotides read TGTGCCAGTAGTCTTGGACAGGGAGTAGAAGCTTTCTTT. Translated: CASSLGQGVEAFF.

The V and J genes are TRBV11-2 and TRBJ1-1; the D gene is possibly TRBD1 (5 bases). Trimming cost V 5 bases and J 11 bases, with 18 bases left between them. The CDR3 consists of 13 residues. Germline-derived CDR1 and CDR2 are SGHAT and FQNNGV. CDR3 amino acids: CASSLAGIGAAFF. As DNA, the CDR3 is TGTGCCAGCAGCCTTGCAGGGATTGGGGCGGCTTTCTTT.

The chain uses TRBV9 and TRBJ2-1; tentative D call: TRBD1 (5 bases). The germline V gene encodes CDR1 SGDLS and CDR2 YYNGEE. The V and J ends lost 3 bases and 3 bases respectively, with 7 bases between them. The CDR3 has 13 amino acids. CDR3 sequence: CASSGGLYNEQFF. The CDR3 coding sequence is TGTGCCAGCAGCGGGGGCCTCTACAATGAGCAGTTCTTC.

The chain couples TRBV10-3 to TRBJ2-5; the D gene is possibly TRBD2 (7 bases). Germline-derived CDR1 and CDR2 are ENHRY and SYGVKD. Between the trimmed V and J ends, which lost 0 bases and 2 bases, there was a span of 10 bases. This CDR3 region has 15 residues. The CDR3 loop reads CAISESGGGQETQYF. Here the CDR3 DNA reads TGTGCCATCAGTGAGTCGGGAGGGGGACAAGAGACCCAGTACTTC.

This chain uses TRBV7-2 with TRBJ1-2, with 9 bases matching TRBD1. Trimming cost V 5 bases and J 13 bases; bases outside gene matches: 14. The CDR3 runs to 14 residues. CDR1 and CDR2 (germline): SGHTA, FQGNSA. The CDR3, as DNA: TGTGCCAGCAGCAACCAAAGGACAGGGGCTCTAGGCACCTTC. Translating it yields CASSNQRTGALGTF.

This clone was seen a few times. V is TRBV11-2 and J is TRBJ1-3; D ambiguous. The germline CDR1 and CDR2 sequences are SGHAT and FQNNGV. Trimming took off 0 bases at V and 0 bases at J, with 9 bases between the two ends. The length of the CDR3 is 16 residues. In DNA, the CDR3 is TGTGCCAGCAGCTTAGAGGCGCGGGGCTCTGGAAACACCATATATTTT. Its protein is CASSLEARGSGNTIYF.

The rearrangement links TRBV28 to TRBJ1-6, with 9 bases fitting TRBD1. Per the germline V gene, CDR1 is MDHEN and CDR2 is SYDVKM. J gave up 7 bases and V 6 bases, and 4 bases lay outside the gene matches. The CDR3 totals 14 residues. The CDR3 reads CASSQGQGNSPLHF. The CDR3 region has the DNA TGTGCCAGCAGCCAGGGACAGGGAAATTCACCCCTCCACTTT.

This clone has just one count. The rearrangement joins TRBV2 to TRBJ1-4; tentative D call: TRBD1 (6 bases). Trimming left V 6 bases short and J 10 bases short, with 18 bases between. CDR1 is SNHLY, CDR2 FYNNEI, per germline. The CDR3 has 14 residues. The CDR3 nucleotides read TGTGCCAGCAGGGAAACAGGGTCCCAAGGAAAACTGTTTTTT. This codes for CASRETGSQGKLFF.

The V gene is TRBV18, the J gene TRBJ1-6; TRBD1 matches at 7 bases. This CDR3 spans 15 amino acids. From germline, CDR1 is KGHSH and CDR2 LQKENI. The V segment lost 3 bases and the J segment 8 bases; nucleotides outside the gene matches: 7. Here the CDR3 reads CASSPTGQGDSPLHF. The CDR3 DNA follows: TGTGCCAGCTCACCCACGGGGCAGGGGGATTCACCCCTCCACTTT.

This clone was detected once. The rearrangement uses TRBV30 and TRBJ2-5, with 11 bases that match TRBD2. The V and J ends lost 2 bases and 1 base, in that order; junction bases with no gene match: 6. CDR1 is GTSNPN, CDR2 SVGIG, per germline (reference sequence). CDR3 length equals 16 residues. The CDR3 nucleotides are TGTGCCTGGAGTCAGGGGACTAGCGGACCCCAAGAGACCCAGTACTTC. Protein product: CAWSQGTSGPQETQYF.

The genes are TRBV6-1 and TRBJ1-2, with D possibly matching TRBD1 (6 bases). The CDR3 length is 18 residues. The V and J ends lost 4 bases and 4 bases respectively, with 25 bases between them. The germline gives CDR1 MNHNS, CDR2 SASEGT. CDR3 region: CASSVIAPGGAQVYGYTF. The CDR3 DNA sequence: TGTGCCAGCAGTGTTATTGCTCCGGGGGGGGCGCAAGTCTATGGCTACACCTTC.

This chain connects TRBV6-2 or TRBV6-3 to TRBJ1-5, with TRBD1 matching over 7 bases. This CDR3 is built from 15 residues. Germline CDR1 MNHEY, CDR2 SVGEGT. The V gene end was trimmed by 6 bases and the J gene end by 0 bases; junction bases not matched to a gene: 5. Here the CDR3 reads CASSRRQGSNQPQHF. DNA of the CDR3: TGTGCCAGCAGCCGCCGACAGGGTAGCAATCAGCCCCAGCATTTT.